Listed below are T cell receptor beta chains from one sample, sequenced in a study of blood T cell repertoires in COVID-19. TCRdb keeps only in-frame clones here, not all; method: immunoSEQ multiplex PCR. This sample has about 130,000 clones; about 86% occur once, and the top ten carry around 19%. Sequencing was performed on peripheral blood. Receptors were obtained from a woman aged 50 to 65 who had recovered from COVID-19. Both conserved end residues are part of each CDR3. The order of the fields is D gene, J gene, clone size, V gene, CDR3 protein, CDR3 DNA. The D gene is left open where the match is weak. The size of a clone is reported for some rows only, either as once, few or many, or as a class for expanded clones.

d_call: TRBD1
j_call: TRBJ1-1
clone_size: -
v_call: TRBV19
cdr3_aa: CASSIVGQTNTEAFF
cdr3_nt: TGTGCCAGTAGTATAGTGGGACAGACAAACACTGAAGCTTTCTTT

d_call: TRBD2
j_call: TRBJ2-2
clone_size: -
v_call: TRBV24-1
cdr3_aa: CATSDPIGTSGRARDGELFF
cdr3_nt: TGTGCCACCAGTGACCCGATAGGGACTAGCGGGAGGGCCCGGGACGGGGAGCTGTTTTTT

d_call: -
j_call: TRBJ1-1
clone_size: -
v_call: TRBV30
cdr3_aa: CAWGPRRNTEAFF
cdr3_nt: TGTGCCTGGGGTCCTAGGCGGAACACTGAAGCTTTCTTT

d_call: TRBD2
j_call: TRBJ2-5
clone_size: -
v_call: TRBV12-5
cdr3_aa: CASMRAGGETQYF
cdr3_nt: TGTGCTAGTATGAGGGCCGGGGGGGAGACCCAGTACTTC

d_call: TRBD1
j_call: TRBJ2-4
clone_size: -
v_call: TRBV2
cdr3_aa: CASSFDRAIAKNIQYF
cdr3_nt: TGTGCCAGCAGTTTTGACAGGGCAATAGCCAAAAACATTCAGTACTTC

d_call: TRBD1
j_call: TRBJ2-7
clone_size: -
v_call: TRBV18
cdr3_aa: CASSRTGSNYEQYF
cdr3_nt: TGTGCCAGCTCAAGGACAGGGTCCAACTACGAGCAGTACTTC

d_call: TRBD2
j_call: TRBJ2-1
clone_size: -
v_call: TRBV7-3
cdr3_aa: CASSLSGRSNEQFF
cdr3_nt: TGTGCCAGCAGCTTAAGCGGGAGGAGCAATGAGCAGTTCTTC

d_call: -
j_call: TRBJ1-1
clone_size: once
v_call: TRBV13
cdr3_aa: CASSLSGANTEAFF
cdr3_nt: TGTGCCAGCAGCTTATCTGGGGCGAACACTGAAGCTTTCTTT

d_call: -
j_call: TRBJ2-7
clone_size: -
v_call: TRBV4-1
cdr3_aa: CASSQDSGDEQYF
cdr3_nt: TGCGCCAGCAGCCAAGATTCGGGGGACGAGCAGTACTTC

d_call: TRBD1
j_call: TRBJ1-3
clone_size: -
v_call: TRBV19
cdr3_aa: CASTPPIGQGDAGNTIYF
cdr3_nt: TGTGCCAGTACTCCGCCGATTGGACAGGGGGACGCGGGAAACACCATATATTTT

d_call: TRBD1
j_call: TRBJ2-7
clone_size: once
v_call: TRBV19
cdr3_aa: CASSQGTGGIYEQYF
cdr3_nt: TGTGCCAGTAGCCAAGGGACAGGGGGGATCTACGAGCAGTACTTC

d_call: -
j_call: TRBJ1-3
clone_size: -
v_call: TRBV6-1
cdr3_aa: CASSEGRAGNTIYF
cdr3_nt: TGTGCCAGCAGTGAGGGCAGAGCTGGAAACACCATATATTTT

d_call: -
j_call: TRBJ2-5
clone_size: -
v_call: TRBV18
cdr3_aa: CASSVEARETQYF
cdr3_nt: TGTGCCAGCTCAGTGGAGGCGCGAGAGACCCAGTACTTC

d_call: TRBD2
j_call: TRBJ2-3
clone_size: -
v_call: TRBV11-3
cdr3_aa: CASSRGGLAGTDTQYF
cdr3_nt: TGTGCCAGCAGCCGAGGGGGACTAGCGGGCACAGATACGCAGTATTTT

d_call: -
j_call: TRBJ2-5
clone_size: -
v_call: TRBV11-2
cdr3_aa: CASSLEVGLPQETQYF
cdr3_nt: TGTGCCAGCAGCTTAGAAGTTGGTCTACCCCAAGAGACCCAGTACTTC

d_call: TRBD2
j_call: TRBJ2-1
clone_size: -
v_call: TRBV7-9
cdr3_aa: CASNPLAGDNEQFF
cdr3_nt: TGTGCCAGCAACCCCCTAGCGGGAGACAATGAGCAGTTCTTC

d_call: -
j_call: TRBJ1-5
clone_size: -
v_call: TRBV4-2
cdr3_aa: CASSPVGTAGSQPQHF
cdr3_nt: TGTGCCAGCAGCCCCGTAGGGACGGCGGGGAGCCAGCCCCAGCATTTT

d_call: -
j_call: TRBJ1-3
clone_size: -
v_call: TRBV5-1
cdr3_aa: CASSLELSGRPDGNTIYF
cdr3_nt: TGCGCCAGCAGCTTGGAATTGTCCGGGAGACCAGACGGAAACACCATATATTTT

d_call: -
j_call: TRBJ1-5
clone_size: -
v_call: TRBV28
cdr3_aa: CASYARPRGVGNQPQHF
cdr3_nt: TGTGCCAGCTATGCCCGCCCCCGGGGAGTGGGCAATCAGCCCCAGCATTTT

d_call: -
j_call: TRBJ2-1
clone_size: -
v_call: TRBV11-3
cdr3_aa: CASSSLGNEQFF
cdr3_nt: TGTGCCAGCAGCTCGCTCGGCAATGAGCAGTTCTTC

d_call: TRBD2
j_call: TRBJ2-3
clone_size: -
v_call: TRBV18
cdr3_aa: CASSPGGSSTDTQYF
cdr3_nt: TGTGCCAGCTCACCCGGGGGGAGCAGCACAGATACGCAGTATTTT

d_call: TRBD1
j_call: TRBJ1-6
clone_size: -
v_call: TRBV18
cdr3_aa: CASSRQGAGYNSPLHF
cdr3_nt: TGTGCCAGCTCCCGGCAGGGGGCCGGCTATAATTCACCCCTCCACTTT

d_call: -
j_call: TRBJ1-5
clone_size: few
v_call: TRBV5-1
cdr3_aa: CASSFGDTNQPQHF
cdr3_nt: TGCGCCAGCAGCTTCGGGGACACCAATCAGCCCCAGCATTTT

d_call: -
j_call: TRBJ2-2
clone_size: -
v_call: TRBV6-5
cdr3_aa: CASSWASAGELFF
cdr3_nt: TGTGCCAGCAGCTGGGCTAGCGCGGGGGAGCTGTTTTTT

d_call: -
j_call: TRBJ2-7
clone_size: -
v_call: TRBV18
cdr3_aa: CASSPNPGRVEQYF
cdr3_nt: TGTGCCAGCTCACCGAATCCCGGCAGGGTCGAGCAGTACTTC

d_call: -
j_call: TRBJ2-3
clone_size: -
v_call: TRBV7-3
cdr3_aa: CASSLAGISTDTQYF
cdr3_nt: TGTGCCAGCAGCTTAGCCGGGATCAGCACAGATACGCAGTATTTT

d_call: -
j_call: TRBJ1-2
clone_size: -
v_call: TRBV6-1
cdr3_aa: CASREDLTVQTGYTF
cdr3_nt: TGTGCCAGCAGGGAAGACCTCACAGTTCAAACGGGCTACACCTTC

d_call: TRBD2
j_call: TRBJ2-7
clone_size: -
v_call: TRBV5-6
cdr3_aa: CASSFAGETIVSYEQYF
cdr3_nt: TGTGCCAGCAGCTTTGCGGGGGAGACAATCGTCTCCTACGAGCAGTACTTC